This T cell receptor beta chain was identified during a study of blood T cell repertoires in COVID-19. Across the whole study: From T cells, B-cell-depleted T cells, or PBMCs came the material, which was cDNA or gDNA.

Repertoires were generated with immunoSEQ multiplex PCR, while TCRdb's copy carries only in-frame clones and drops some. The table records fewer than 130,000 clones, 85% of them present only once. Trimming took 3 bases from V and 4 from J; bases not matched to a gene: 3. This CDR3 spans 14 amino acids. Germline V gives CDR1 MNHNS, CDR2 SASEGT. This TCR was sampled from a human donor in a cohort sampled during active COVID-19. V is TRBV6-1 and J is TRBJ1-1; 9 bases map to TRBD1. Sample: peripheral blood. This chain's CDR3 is CASSDGQGFTEAFF. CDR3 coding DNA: TGTGCCAGCAGTGACGGACAGGGGTTCACTGAAGCTTTCTTT.